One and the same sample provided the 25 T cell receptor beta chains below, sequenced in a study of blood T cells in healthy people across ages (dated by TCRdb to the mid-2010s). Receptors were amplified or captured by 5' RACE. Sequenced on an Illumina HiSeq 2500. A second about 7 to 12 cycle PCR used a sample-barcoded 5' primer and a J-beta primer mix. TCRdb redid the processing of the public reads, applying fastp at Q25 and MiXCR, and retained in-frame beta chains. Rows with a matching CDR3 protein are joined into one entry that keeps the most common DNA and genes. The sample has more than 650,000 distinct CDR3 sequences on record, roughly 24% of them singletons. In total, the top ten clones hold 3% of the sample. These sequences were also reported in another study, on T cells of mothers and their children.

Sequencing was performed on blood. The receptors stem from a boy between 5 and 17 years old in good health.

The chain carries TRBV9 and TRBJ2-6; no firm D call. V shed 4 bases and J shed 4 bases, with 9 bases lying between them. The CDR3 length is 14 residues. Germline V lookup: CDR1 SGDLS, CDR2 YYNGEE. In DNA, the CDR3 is TGTGCCAGCAGCCCCTCCTACGGGGCCAACGTCCTGACTTTC. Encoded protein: CASSPSYGANVLTF.

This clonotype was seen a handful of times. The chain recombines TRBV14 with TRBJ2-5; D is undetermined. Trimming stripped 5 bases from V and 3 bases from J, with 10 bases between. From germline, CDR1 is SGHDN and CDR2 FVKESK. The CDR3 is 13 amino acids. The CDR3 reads CASSDRTEETQYF. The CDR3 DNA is TGTGCCAGCAGCGATAGGACCGAAGAGACCCAGTACTTC.

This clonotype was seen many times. Here the CDR3 reads CASSQDDSQVGEQYF. Here the CDR3 DNA reads TGTGCCAGCAGCCAAGATGACAGCCAGGTCGGCGAGCAGTACTTC. V gene TRBV4-2 combines with J gene TRBJ2-7, with D perhaps matching TRBD1 (5 bases). The CDR3 sequence is 15 residues long. The germline V gene encodes CDR1 LGHNA and CDR2 YNFKEQ. Trimming left V 0 bases short and J 6 bases short, with 15 bases between.

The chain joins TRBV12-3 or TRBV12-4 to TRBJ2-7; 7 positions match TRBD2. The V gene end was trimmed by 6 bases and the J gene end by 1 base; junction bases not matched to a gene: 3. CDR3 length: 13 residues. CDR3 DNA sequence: TGTGCCAGCAGGACAGCGGGGTCCTACGAGCAGTACTTC. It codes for CASRTAGSYEQYF.

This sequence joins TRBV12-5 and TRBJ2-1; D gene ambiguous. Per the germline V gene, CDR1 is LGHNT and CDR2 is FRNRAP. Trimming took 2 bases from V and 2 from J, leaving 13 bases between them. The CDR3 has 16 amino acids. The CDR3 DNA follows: TGTGCTAGTGGTTTGCCCTTGACGGCGCCCTACAATGAGCAGTTCTTC. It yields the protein CASGLPLTAPYNEQFF.

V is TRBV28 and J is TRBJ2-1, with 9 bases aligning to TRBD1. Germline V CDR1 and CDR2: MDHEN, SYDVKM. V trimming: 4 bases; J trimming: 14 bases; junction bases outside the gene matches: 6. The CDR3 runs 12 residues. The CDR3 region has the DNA TGTGCCAGCAGTTCAAGCCGGGACAGGGAGTTCTTC. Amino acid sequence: CASSSSRDREFF.

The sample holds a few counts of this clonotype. As DNA, the CDR3 is TGTGCCACCGAAAGATGGGGGGAGACCCAGTACTTC. This translates into CATERWGETQYF. The chain recombines TRBV7-9 with TRBJ2-5; D might be TRBD1 or TRBD2, each matching 5 bases. This CDR3 is 12 amino acids long. V dropped 10 bases and J dropped 5 bases, with 14 bases sitting between them. CDR1 is SEHNR, CDR2 FQNEAQ, per germline (reference sequence).

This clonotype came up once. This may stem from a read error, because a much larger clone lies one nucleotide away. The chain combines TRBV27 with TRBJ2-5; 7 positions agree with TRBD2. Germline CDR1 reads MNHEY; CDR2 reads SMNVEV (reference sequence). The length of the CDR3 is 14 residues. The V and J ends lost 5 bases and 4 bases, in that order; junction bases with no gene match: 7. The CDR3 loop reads CASSPRPSGETQYF. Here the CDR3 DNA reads TGTGCCAGCAGTCCCCGACCTAGCGGAGAGACCCAGTACTTC.

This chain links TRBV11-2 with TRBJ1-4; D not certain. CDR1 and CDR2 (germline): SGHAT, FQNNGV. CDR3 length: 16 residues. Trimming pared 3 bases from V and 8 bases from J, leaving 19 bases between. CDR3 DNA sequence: TGTGCCAGCAGCTTGACCGGAGCTGAGAGGTGGGAAAAACTGTTTTTT. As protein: CASSLTGAERWEKLFF.

The CDR3 nucleotides read TGTGCCAGCAGTTTAAACGTTGGCGGGGGGGCCGCCGGGGAGCTGTTTTTT. Residues: CASSLNVGGGAAGELFF. This chain links TRBV12-3 or TRBV12-4 with TRBJ2-2, with 9 bases matching TRBD2. The V and J ends lost 2 bases and 6 bases, in that order; junction bases with no gene match: 10. The CDR3 is 17 amino acids.

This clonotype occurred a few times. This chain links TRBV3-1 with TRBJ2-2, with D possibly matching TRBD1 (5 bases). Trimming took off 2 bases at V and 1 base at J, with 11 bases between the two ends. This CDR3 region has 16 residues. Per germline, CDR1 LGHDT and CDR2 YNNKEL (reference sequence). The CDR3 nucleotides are TGTGCCAGCAGCCAATTCCGACAGTGGAACACCGGGGAGCTGTTTTTT. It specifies CASSQFRQWNTGELFF. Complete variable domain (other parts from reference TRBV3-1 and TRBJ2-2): DTAVSQTPKYLVTQMGNDKSIKCEQNLGHDTMYWYKQDSKKFLKIMFSYNNKELIINETVPNRFSPKSPDKAHLNLHINSLELGDSAVYFCASSQFRQWNTGELFFGEGSRLTVL.

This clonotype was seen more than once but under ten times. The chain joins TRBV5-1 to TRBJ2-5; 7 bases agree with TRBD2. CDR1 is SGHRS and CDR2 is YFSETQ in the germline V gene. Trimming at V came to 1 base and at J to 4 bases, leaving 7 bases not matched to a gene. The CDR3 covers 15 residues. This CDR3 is CASSLRLAEGETQYF. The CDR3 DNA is TGCGCCAGCAGCTTGCGGCTAGCGGAGGGAGAGACCCAGTACTTC. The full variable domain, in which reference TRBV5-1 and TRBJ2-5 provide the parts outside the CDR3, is KAGVTQTPRYLIKTRGQQVTLSCSPISGHRSVSWYQQTPGQGLQFLFEYFSETQRNKGNFPGRFSGRQFSNSRSEMNVSTLELGDSALYLCASSLRLAEGETQYFGPGTRLLVL.

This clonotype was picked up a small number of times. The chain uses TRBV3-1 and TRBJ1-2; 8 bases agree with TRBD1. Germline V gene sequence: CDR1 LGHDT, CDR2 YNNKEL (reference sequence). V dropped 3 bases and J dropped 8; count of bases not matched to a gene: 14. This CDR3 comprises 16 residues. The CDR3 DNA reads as TGTGCCAGCAGCCACGTCCTGGGACAGGAGGCCCTGGGCTACACCTTC. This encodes CASSHVLGQEALGYTF.

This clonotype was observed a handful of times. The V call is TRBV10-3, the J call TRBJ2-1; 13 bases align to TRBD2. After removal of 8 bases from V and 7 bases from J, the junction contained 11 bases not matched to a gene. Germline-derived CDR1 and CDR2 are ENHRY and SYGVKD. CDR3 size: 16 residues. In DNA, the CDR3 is TGTGCCATCGGAGAAGGACTAGCGGGAGTTTATAATGAGCAGTTCTTC. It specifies CAIGEGLAGVYNEQFF.

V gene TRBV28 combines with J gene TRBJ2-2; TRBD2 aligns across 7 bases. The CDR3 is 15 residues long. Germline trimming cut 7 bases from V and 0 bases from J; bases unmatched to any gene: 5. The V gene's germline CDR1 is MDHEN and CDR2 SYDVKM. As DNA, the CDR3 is TGTGCCAGCAACACCGGGACTACGAACACCGGGGAGCTGTTTTTT. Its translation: CASNTGTTNTGELFF.

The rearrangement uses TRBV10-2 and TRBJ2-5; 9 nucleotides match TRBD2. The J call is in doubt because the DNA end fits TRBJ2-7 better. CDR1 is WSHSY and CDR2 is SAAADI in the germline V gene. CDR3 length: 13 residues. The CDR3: CASRPSGDNEQYF. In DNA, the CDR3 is TGCGCCAGCAGGCCTAGCGGGGACAACGAGCAGTACTTC.

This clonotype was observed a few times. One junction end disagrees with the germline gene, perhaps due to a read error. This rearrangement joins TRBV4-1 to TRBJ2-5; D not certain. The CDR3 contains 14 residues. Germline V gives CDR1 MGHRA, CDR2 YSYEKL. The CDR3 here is CASSQGSPQGTQYF. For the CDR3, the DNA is TGCGCCAGCAGCCAAGGGTCCCCCCAAGGGACCCAGTACTTC.

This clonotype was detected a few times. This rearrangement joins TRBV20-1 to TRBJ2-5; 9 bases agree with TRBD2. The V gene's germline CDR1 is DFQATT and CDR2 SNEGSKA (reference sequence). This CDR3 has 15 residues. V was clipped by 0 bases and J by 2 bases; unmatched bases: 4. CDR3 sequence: CSAREPAGGQETQYF. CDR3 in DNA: TGCAGTGCTAGAGAGCCAGCGGGGGGACAAGAGACCCAGTACTTC.

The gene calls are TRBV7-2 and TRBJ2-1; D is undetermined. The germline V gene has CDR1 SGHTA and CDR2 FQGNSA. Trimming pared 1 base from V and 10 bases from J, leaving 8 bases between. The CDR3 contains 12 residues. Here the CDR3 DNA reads TGTGCCAGCAGCTTAGGACGGGCGGAGCAGTTCTTC. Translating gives CASSLGRAEQFF.

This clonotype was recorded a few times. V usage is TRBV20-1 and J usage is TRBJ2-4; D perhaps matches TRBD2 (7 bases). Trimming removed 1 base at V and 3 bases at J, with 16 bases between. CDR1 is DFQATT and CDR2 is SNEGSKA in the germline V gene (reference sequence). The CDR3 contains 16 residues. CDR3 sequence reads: CSARVGGAALKNIQYF. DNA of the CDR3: TGCAGTGCTAGAGTGGGGGGGGCCGCTCTCAAAAACATTCAGTACTTC.

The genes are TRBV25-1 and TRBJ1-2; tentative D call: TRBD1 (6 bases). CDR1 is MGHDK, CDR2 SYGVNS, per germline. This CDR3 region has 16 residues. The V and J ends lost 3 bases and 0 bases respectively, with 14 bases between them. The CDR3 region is CASSEGGPRPNYGYTF. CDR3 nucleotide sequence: TGTGCCAGCAGTGAGGGGGGGCCGAGACCTAACTATGGCTACACCTTC.

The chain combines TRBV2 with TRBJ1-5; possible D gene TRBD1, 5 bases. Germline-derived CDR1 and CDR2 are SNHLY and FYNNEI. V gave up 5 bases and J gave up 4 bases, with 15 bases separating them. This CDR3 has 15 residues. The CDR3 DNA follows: TGTGCCAGCAGTCCCGGGACTTCGGGGAATCAGCCCCAGCATTTT. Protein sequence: CASSPGTSGNQPQHF.

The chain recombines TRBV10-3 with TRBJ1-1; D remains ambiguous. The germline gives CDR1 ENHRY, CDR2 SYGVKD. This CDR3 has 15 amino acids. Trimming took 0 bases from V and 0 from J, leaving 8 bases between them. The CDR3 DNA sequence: TGTGCCATCAGTGAGTCGGTAGCGGTGAACACTGAAGCTTTCTTT. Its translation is CAISESVAVNTEAFF.

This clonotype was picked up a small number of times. CDR3 region: CSARNGPNQPQHF. The CDR3 DNA reads TGCAGTGCTAGAAATGGCCCCAATCAGCCCCAGCATTTT. This chain uses TRBV20-1 with TRBJ1-5, with D unresolved. The CDR3 contains 13 residues. CDR1 and CDR2 from the germline V gene are DFQATT and SNEGSKA (reference sequence). Trimming shortened V by 2 bases and J by 3 bases, and 8 bases separated the two germline ends.

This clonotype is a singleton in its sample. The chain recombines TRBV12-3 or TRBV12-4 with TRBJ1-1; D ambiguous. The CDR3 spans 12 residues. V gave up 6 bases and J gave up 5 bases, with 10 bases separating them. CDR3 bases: TGTGCCAGCAGCCTAGGGTTTACTGAAGCTTTCTTT. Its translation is CASSLGFTEAFF.